This T cell receptor (beta chain) was retrieved from a study of identical twins. Overall study findings and caveats: Within cord blood, abundant beta clonotypes carried fewer insertions, but memory repertoires showed no such trend.

MiXCR, applied by TCRdb to the 5' RACE reads, yields one record per CDR3 protein. In the table there are approximately 210,000 distinct CDR3 sequences, around a tenth of which are singletons. As concerns this clonotype: Its antigen is not known.

The germline V gene encodes CDR1 SGHNT and CDR2 YYREEE (reference sequence). V dropped 4 bases and J dropped 5; count of bases not matched to a gene: 6. This CDR3 has 14 amino acids. The source material was memory (CD45RO+) T cells sorted from blood. The receptor comes from a woman aged 18-29 years in good health. The J gene is TRBJ2-1, the V gene TRBV5-4, with 7 bases aligning to TRBD2. The CDR3 DNA follows: TGTGCCAGCAGCGTCCTAGCGGCTGACAATGAGCAGTTCTTC. Encoded protein: CASSVLAADNEQFF.